These 18 T cell receptor beta chains share one sample of origin, sequenced in a study of cytomegalovirus exposure and HLA in healthy donors. Sequencing used immunoSEQ multiplex PCR; TCRdb keeps in-frame clones, though not all of them. Seen here are 200,000 to 250,000 clones, less than 90% observed once, and the top ten hold 5.5% to 7%. Sequenced material: PBMCs. These TCRs come from a woman between 18 and 30 years old in good health and CMV-seronegative.

This chain connects TRBV28 to TRBJ2-7, with D possibly matching TRBD1 (6 bases). CDR3 length: 13 residues. V shed 10 bases and J shed 2 bases, with 15 bases lying between them. CDR1 is MDHEN, CDR2 SYDVKM, per germline. The CDR3 protein is CATKTGGPYEQYF. The CDR3, as DNA: TGTGCCACCAAGACAGGCGGTCCCTACGAGCAGTACTTC.

The CDR3 protein is CASSVWALGQETQYF. As DNA, the CDR3 is TGTGCCAGCAGTGTGTGGGCCCTGGGCCAAGAGACCCAGTACTTC. The chain recombines TRBV6-1 with TRBJ2-5; D gene ambiguous. Trimming stripped 4 bases from V and 1 base from J, with 13 bases between. The V gene's germline CDR1 is MNHNS and CDR2 SASEGT. This CDR3 spans 15 amino acids.

V gene TRBV6-1 combines with J gene TRBJ2-3; tentative D call: TRBD2 (6 bases). Germline V gene lookup returns CDR1 MNHNS and CDR2 SASEGT. The CDR3 length is 15 residues. Trimming cost V 6 bases and J 2 bases, with 15 bases left between them. DNA of the CDR3: TGTGCCAGCAGCCCACCGGGACTCCTCACAGATACGCAGTATTTT. Translating gives CASSPPGLLTDTQYF.

The rearrangement uses TRBV11-3 and TRBJ2-2; TRBD1 agrees at 7 bases. The CDR3 runs 16 residues. Germline trimming cut 5 bases from V and 5 bases from J; bases unmatched to any gene: 11. The germline V gene has CDR1 SGHNT and CDR2 YENEEA. The CDR3 here is CASSANSGQMTGELFF. For the CDR3, the DNA is TGTGCCAGCAGCGCCAATTCGGGACAGATGACCGGGGAGCTGTTTTTT.

This chain links TRBV5-8 with TRBJ1-6; 8 bases match TRBD1. Germline V gene data show CDR1 as SGHTS and CDR2 as YDEGEE. The CDR3 sequence is 20 residues long. V trimming: 2 bases; J trimming: 0 bases; junction bases outside the gene matches: 13. The CDR3 protein is CASSFSVRDRRSSYNSPLHF. The CDR3 region has the DNA TGTGCCAGCAGCTTCTCTGTCCGGGACAGGAGGAGCTCCTATAATTCACCCCTCCACTTT. The full variable domain, with the rest looked up from reference TRBV5-8 and TRBJ1-6, is EAGVTQSPTHLIKTRGQQATLRCSPISGHTSVYWYQQALGLGLQFLLWYDEGEERNRGNFPPRFSGRQFPNYSSELNVNALELEDSALYLCASSFSVRDRRSSYNSPLHFGNGTRLTVT.

At least ten counts were recorded for this clone. V and J are TRBV19 and TRBJ2-2, with 11 bases aligning to TRBD1. The trim removed 6 bases at V and 7 bases at J, leaving 7 bases unmatched. Germline assignment: CDR1 LNHDA and CDR2 SQIVND (reference sequence). The CDR3 consists of 15 residues. The DNA of the CDR3 is TGTGCCAGTAGAAACGGACAGGGGGCATTCGGGGAGCTGTTTTTT. Translating it yields CASRNGQGAFGELFF.

The rearrangement joins TRBV27 to TRBJ1-5; D ambiguous. The CDR3 runs 11 residues. Looked up from germline, CDR1 is MNHEY and CDR2 is SMNVEV (reference sequence). The germline V and J ends were trimmed by 10 bases and 2 bases, with 6 bases remaining between them. CDR3 loop: CANWGNQPQHF. CDR3 DNA: TGTGCCAACTGGGGCAATCAGCCCCAGCATTTT.

At least ten counts were recorded for this clone. Other DNA sequences in the sample encode the same CDR3. CDR3 amino acids: CASSLGTDYGYTF. The DNA of the CDR3 is TGTGCCAGCAGTTTAGGGACAGACTATGGCTACACCTTC. The V call is TRBV28, the J call TRBJ1-2; 7 bases fit TRBD1. V shed 2 bases, J shed 3 bases, and the junction held 0 bases outside the gene matches. The CDR3 runs 13 residues. The V gene's germline CDR1 is MDHEN and CDR2 SYDVKM.

V gene TRBV10-3 combines with J gene TRBJ2-2; TRBD2 matches at 7 bases. This CDR3 is 16 amino acids long. Germline values: CDR1 ENHRY, CDR2 SYGVKD. J lost 0 bases, V lost 1 base, and 2 bases had no gene match. The CDR3: CAISEFGTTNTGELFF. CDR3 sequence (DNA): TGTGCCATCAGTGAGTTCGGGACTACGAACACCGGGGAGCTGTTTTTT.

The table lists this clone with a count of one. This chain links TRBV6-5 with TRBJ1-4; D remains ambiguous. This CDR3 has 13 residues. From germline, CDR1 is MNHEY and CDR2 SVGAGI. V lost 6 bases and J lost 8, with 13 bases in between. The DNA of the CDR3 is TGTGCCAGCAGCCTGCGCGGGTGGGAAAAACTGTTTTTT. This gives the protein CASSLRGWEKLFF.

V and J are TRBV13 and TRBJ2-1; 8 bases agree with TRBD1. From germline, CDR1 is PRHDT and CDR2 FYEKMQ (reference sequence). Germline trimming cut 5 bases from V and 4 bases from J; bases unmatched to any gene: 4. This CDR3 comprises 14 residues. The CDR3 loop is CASSPRDRYNEQFF. In DNA, the CDR3 is TGTGCCAGCAGCCCGCGGGACAGGTACAATGAGCAGTTCTTC.

This clone appeared once. This chain uses TRBV5-1 with TRBJ2-2; possibly TRBD1 or TRBD2 for D (5 bases each). Trimming removed 6 bases from V and 2 bases from J, with 14 bases in between. CDR3 length: 15 residues. CDR1 is SGHRS and CDR2 is YFSETQ in the germline V gene. The CDR3, as DNA: TGCGCCAGCACTAGCACCAGGGCAAACACCGGGGAGCTGTTTTTT. This codes for CASTSTRANTGELFF.

The chain employs TRBV7-8 and TRBJ1-4; D uncertain. CDR3 size: 15 residues. Germline assignment: CDR1 SGHVS and CDR2 FQNEAQ. Deletions cut 2 bases from V and 3 bases from J, with 10 bases between. The CDR3 DNA reads TGTGCCAGCAGCTTAAATAGGGCCTCTAATGAAAAACTGTTTTTT. Protein product: CASSLNRASNEKLFF.

This clone was seen only once. V usage is TRBV28 and J usage is TRBJ1-4, with 7 bases matching TRBD1. Losses at the gene ends were 6 bases for V and 0 bases for J; bases not matched to a gene: 4. Germline V gene data show CDR1 as MDHEN and CDR2 as SYDVKM. This CDR3 contains 15 residues. CDR3 nucleotides: TGTGCCAGCAGGGCTGACAGGGCAACTAATGAAAAACTGTTTTTT. Translating gives CASRADRATNEKLFF. Combining the CDR3 with reference TRBV28 and TRBJ1-4 gives the whole variable domain DVKVTQSSRYLVKRTGEKVFLECVQDMDHENMFWYRQDPGLGLRLIYFSYDVKMKEKGDIPEGYSVSREKKERFSLILESASTNQTSMYLCASRADRATNEKLFFGSGTQLSVL.

The chain carries TRBV5-4 and TRBJ1-1; 7 bases fit TRBD1. The CDR3 contains 12 residues. The germline V gene encodes CDR1 SGHNT and CDR2 YYREEE (reference sequence). Losses at the gene ends were 0 bases for V and 11 bases for J; bases not matched to a gene: 4. For the CDR3, the DNA is TGTGCCAGCAGCTTGGACAGGGGCGAGGCTTTCTTT. Translation gives CASSLDRGEAFF. The variable domain in full, completed from reference TRBV5-4 and TRBJ1-1, reads ETGVTQSPTHLIKTRGQQVTLRCSSQSGHNTVSWYQQALGQGPQFIFQYYREEENGRGNFPPRFSGLQFPNYSSELNVNALELDDSALYLCASSLDRGEAFFGQGTRLTVV.

With regard to this clone: The identical CDR3 is also encoded by other nucleotide sequences in the sample. The rearrangement links TRBV30 to TRBJ2-7; tentatively, D is TRBD2 (6 bases). The CDR3 has 11 residues. V shed 0 bases and J shed 6 bases, with 6 bases lying between them. Per germline, CDR1 GTSNPN and CDR2 SVGIG (reference sequence). CDR3 DNA sequence: TGTGCCTGGAGTGTCGGGGGCGAGCAGTACTTC. Amino acids: CAWSVGGEQYF. The whole variable domain, remainder taken from reference TRBV30 and TRBJ2-7, is SQTIHQWPATLVQPVGSPLSLECTVEGTSNPNLYWYRQAAGRGLQLLFYSVGIGQISSEVPQNLSASRPQDRQFILSSKKLLLSDSGFYLCAWSVGGEQYFGPGTRLTVT.

This clone was seen a few times. The J gene is TRBJ1-1, the V gene TRBV5-4; 8 nucleotides match TRBD1. The V segment lost 0 bases and the J segment 10 bases; nucleotides outside the gene matches: 11. This CDR3 is built from 15 residues. Looked up from germline, CDR1 is SGHNT and CDR2 is YYREEE (reference sequence). In DNA form, the CDR3 reads TGTGCCAGCAGCTTGGTTGGGACAGGCCATCGCAGAGCTTTCTTT. The encoded protein is CASSLVGTGHRRAFF. The full variable domain, rest sourced from reference TRBV5-4 and TRBJ1-1, is ETGVTQSPTHLIKTRGQQVTLRCSSQSGHNTVSWYQQALGQGPQFIFQYYREEENGRGNFPPRFSGLQFPNYSSELNVNALELDDSALYLCASSLVGTGHRRAFFGQGTRLTVV.

The V and J genes are TRBV6-1 and TRBJ1-2; unclear D gene. V lost 0 bases and J lost 6, with 5 bases in between. CDR1 MNHNS and CDR2 SASEGT come from the germline V gene. This CDR3 has 12 residues. The CDR3 loop is CASSEALHGYTF. DNA for the CDR3: TGTGCCAGCAGTGAAGCGCTTCATGGCTACACCTTC.